Many counts were recorded for the clone carrying this TCR beta chain. Its antigen is not known. Germline CDR1 and CDR2: MNHEY and SMNVEV (reference sequence). V gave up 5 bases and J gave up 12 bases, with 14 bases separating them. The CDR3 has 12 amino acids. MiXCR, run by TCRdb on the 5' RACE reads, gives a single entry per CDR3 protein. The sample contains hundreds of thousands of distinct CDR3 sequences, over 8.5% of which appear only once. This sample was taken from a study of CD8 T cells in ankylosing spondylitis. The study's findings and limits: Those disease-linked clones were CD8+; they were also relatively rare in peripheral blood. In ankylosing spondylitis patients, matched synovial fluid reportedly showed significant enrichment of disease-linked clones.

The specimen was blood, either unsorted or a sorted T cell fraction (not recorded which). This TCR derives from a male donor with ankylosing spondylitis or in good health (not recorded which). V is TRBV27 and J is TRBJ2-1; D may be TRBD2 (6 bases). Written as DNA, the CDR3 is TGTGCCAGCAGTCCCTCAGGGCGGGGGCAGTTCTTC. This codes for CASSPSGRGQFF.